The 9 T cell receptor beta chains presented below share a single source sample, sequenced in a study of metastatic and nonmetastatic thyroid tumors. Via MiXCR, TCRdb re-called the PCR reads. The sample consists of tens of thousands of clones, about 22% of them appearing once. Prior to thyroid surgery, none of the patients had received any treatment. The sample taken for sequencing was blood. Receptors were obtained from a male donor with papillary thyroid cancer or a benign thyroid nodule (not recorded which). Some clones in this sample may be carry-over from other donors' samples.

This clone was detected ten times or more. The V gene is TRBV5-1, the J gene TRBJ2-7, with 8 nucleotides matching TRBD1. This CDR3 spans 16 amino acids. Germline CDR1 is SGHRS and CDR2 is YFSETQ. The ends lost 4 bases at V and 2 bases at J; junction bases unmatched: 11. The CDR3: CASSLGTGGGTYEQYF. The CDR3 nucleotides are TGCGCCAGCAGCCTCGGGACAGGCGGTGGGACCTACGAGCAGTACTTC.

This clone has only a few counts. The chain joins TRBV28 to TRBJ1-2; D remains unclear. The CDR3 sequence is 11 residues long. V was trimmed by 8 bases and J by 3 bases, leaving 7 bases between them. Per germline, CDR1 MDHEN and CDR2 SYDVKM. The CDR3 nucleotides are TGTGCCAGCGGGTATTACTATGGCTACACCTTC. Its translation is CASGYYYGYTF.

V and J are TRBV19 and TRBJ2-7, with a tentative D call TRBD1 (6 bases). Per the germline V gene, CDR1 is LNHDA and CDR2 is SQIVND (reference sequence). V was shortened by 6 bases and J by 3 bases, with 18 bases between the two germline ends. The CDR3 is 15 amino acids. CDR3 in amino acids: CASSSWAGAYYEQYF. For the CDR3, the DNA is TGTGCCAGTAGCTCCTGGGCAGGGGCATACTACGAGCAGTACTTC.

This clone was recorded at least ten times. CDR3 sequence: CASTYTHNRGYEQYF. The CDR3 bases are TGTGCCAGCACCTACACACATAATCGAGGCTACGAGCAGTACTTC. This chain links TRBV7-2 with TRBJ2-7; D is uncertain. The CDR3 has 15 amino acids. V lost 7 bases and J lost 3, with 19 bases in between. CDR1 and CDR2 (germline): SGHTA, FQGNSA.

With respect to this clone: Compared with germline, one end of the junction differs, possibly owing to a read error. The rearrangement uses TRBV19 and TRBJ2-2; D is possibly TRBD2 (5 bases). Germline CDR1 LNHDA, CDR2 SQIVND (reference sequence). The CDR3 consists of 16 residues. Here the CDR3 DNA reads TGTGCCAGTAGTCTGGTAGCCCAGCGGAACACTGGGGAGCTGTTTTTT. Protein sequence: CASSLVAQRNTGELFF.

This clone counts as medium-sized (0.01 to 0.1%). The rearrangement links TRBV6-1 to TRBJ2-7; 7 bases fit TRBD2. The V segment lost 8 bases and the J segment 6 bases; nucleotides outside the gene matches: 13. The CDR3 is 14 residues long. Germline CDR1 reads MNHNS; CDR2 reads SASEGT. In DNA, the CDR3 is TGTGCCAGCTCCCTGCTGGGCGGGAGAGGCGAGCAGTACTTC. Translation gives CASSLLGGRGEQYF.

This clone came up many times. In DNA, the CDR3 is TGTGCCAGCAGCTCCAAGACAGGGGGCTACGAGCAGTACTTC. Its translation: CASSSKTGGYEQYF. The rearrangement uses TRBV7-2 and TRBJ2-7; 9 bases map to TRBD1. The CDR3 is 14 amino acids. The junction had 4 bases not matched to a gene; V was cut back by 4 bases and J by 3 bases. Germline CDR1 reads SGHTA; CDR2 reads FQGNSA.

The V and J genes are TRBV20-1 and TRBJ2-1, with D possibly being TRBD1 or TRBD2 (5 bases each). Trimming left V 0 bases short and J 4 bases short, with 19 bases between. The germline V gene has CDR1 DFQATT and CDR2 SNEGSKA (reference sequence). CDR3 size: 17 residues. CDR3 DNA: TGCAGTGCTAGAGATTTGGCGAGGGGCGCAGGATACAATGAGCAGTTCTTC. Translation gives CSARDLARGAGYNEQFF.

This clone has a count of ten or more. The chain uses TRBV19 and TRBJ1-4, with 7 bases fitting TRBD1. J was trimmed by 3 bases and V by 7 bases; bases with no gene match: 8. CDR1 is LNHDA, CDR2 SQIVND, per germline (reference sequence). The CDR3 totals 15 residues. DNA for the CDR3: TGTGCCAGTATTTCCACAGGGGCGGCTAATGAAAAACTGTTTTTT. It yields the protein CASISTGAANEKLFF.